This T cell receptor beta chain is from a study of T cell responses to AZD1222 COVID-19 vaccine. The CDR3 is 14 residues long. Germline CDR1 and CDR2: MDHEN and SYDVKM. V lost 6 bases and J lost 3; bases outside the gene matches: 5. About this clone: Its antigen is not identified.

Findings and limits, study-wide: Baseline seropositivity occurred in only a handful of AZD1222 recipients. The repertoires were collected only after the peak T cell response.

This table comes from immunoSEQ multiplex PCR, and its TCRdb copy is limited to in-frame clones, with some not included. The table records more than 85,000 clones, 81% of them present only once. The chain links TRBV28 to TRBJ2-1; 7 bases line up with TRBD2. The sequences come from peripheral blood, collected on day 0 of AZD1222 vaccination. This TCR came from an adult in good health. CDR3 nucleotide sequence: TGTGCCAGCAGCCCCTGGGGGGGCTACAATGAGCAGTTCTTC. Translation: CASSPWGGYNEQFF.